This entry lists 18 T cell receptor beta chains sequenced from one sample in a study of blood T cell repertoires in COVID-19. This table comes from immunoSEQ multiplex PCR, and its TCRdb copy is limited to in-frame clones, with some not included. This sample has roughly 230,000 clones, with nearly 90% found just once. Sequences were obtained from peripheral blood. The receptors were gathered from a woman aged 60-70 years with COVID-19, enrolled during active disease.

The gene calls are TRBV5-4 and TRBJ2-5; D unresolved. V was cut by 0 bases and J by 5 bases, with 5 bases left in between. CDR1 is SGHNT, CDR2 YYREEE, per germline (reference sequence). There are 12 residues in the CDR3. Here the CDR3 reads CASSLAAETQYF. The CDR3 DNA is TGTGCCAGCAGCTTGGCAGCGGAGACCCAGTACTTC.

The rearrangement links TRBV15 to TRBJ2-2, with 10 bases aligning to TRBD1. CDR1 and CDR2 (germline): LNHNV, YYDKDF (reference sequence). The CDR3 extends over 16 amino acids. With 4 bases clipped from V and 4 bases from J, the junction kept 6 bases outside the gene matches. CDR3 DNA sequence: TGTGCCACCAGCACCAGACAGGGGGCTGGCACCGGGGAGCTGTTTTTT. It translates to CATSTRQGAGTGELFF.

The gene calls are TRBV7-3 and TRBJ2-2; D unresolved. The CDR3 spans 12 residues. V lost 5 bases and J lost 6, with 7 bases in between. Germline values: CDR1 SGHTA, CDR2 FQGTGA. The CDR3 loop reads CASSVPAGELFF. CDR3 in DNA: TGTGCCAGCAGCGTCCCTGCCGGGGAGCTGTTTTTT.

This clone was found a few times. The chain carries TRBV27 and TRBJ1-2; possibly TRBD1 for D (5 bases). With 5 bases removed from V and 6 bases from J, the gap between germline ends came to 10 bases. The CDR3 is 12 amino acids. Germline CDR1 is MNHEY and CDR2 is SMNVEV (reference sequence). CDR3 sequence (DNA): TGTGCCAGCAGTCGGGGGGTAAATGGCTACACCTTC. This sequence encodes CASSRGVNGYTF.

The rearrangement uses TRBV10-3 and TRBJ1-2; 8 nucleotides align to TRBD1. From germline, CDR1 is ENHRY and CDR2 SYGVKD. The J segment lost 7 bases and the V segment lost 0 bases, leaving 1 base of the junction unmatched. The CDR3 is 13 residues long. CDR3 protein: CAISESQGGGYTF. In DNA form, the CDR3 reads TGTGCCATCAGTGAGTCACAGGGGGGTGGCTACACCTTC.

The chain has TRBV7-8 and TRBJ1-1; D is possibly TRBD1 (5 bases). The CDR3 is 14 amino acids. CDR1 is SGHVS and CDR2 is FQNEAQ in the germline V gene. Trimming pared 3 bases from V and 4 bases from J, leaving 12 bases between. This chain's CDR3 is CASSFGGEGTEAFF. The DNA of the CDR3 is TGTGCCAGCAGCTTTGGGGGGGAAGGCACTGAAGCTTTCTTT.

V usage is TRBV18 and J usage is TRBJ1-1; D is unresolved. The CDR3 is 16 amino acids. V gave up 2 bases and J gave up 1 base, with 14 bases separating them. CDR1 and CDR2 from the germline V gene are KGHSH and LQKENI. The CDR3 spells CASSPGKEARNTEAFF. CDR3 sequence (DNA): TGTGCCAGCTCACCAGGGAAGGAGGCTCGGAACACTGAAGCTTTCTTT. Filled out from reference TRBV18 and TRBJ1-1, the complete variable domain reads NAGVMQNPRHLVRRRGQEARLRCSPMKGHSHVYWYRQLPEEGLKFMVYLQKENIIDESGMPKERFSAEFPKEGPSILRIQQVVRGDSAAYFCASSPGKEARNTEAFFGQGTRLTVV.

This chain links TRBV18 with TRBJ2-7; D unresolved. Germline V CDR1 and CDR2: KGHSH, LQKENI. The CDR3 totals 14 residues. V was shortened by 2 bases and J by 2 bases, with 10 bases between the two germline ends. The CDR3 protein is CASSPESGTYEQYF. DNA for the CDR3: TGTGCCAGCTCACCAGAGTCAGGAACCTACGAGCAGTACTTC.

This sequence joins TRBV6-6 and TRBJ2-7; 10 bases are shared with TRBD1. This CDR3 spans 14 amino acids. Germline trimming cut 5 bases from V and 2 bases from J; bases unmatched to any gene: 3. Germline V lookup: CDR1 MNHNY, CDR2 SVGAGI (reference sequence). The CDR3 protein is CASSTGTGAYEQYF. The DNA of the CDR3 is TGTGCCAGCAGTACCGGGACAGGGGCCTACGAGCAGTACTTC.

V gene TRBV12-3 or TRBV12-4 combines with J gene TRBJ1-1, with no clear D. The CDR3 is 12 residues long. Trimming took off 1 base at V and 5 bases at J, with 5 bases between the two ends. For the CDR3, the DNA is TGTGCCAGCAGTTTAGGGCATACTGAAGCTTTCTTT. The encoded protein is CASSLGHTEAFF.

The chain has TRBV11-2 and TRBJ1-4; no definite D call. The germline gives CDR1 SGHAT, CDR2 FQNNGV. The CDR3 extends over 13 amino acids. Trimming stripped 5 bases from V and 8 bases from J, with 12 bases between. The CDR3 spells CASSPGVLEKLFF. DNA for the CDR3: TGTGCCAGCAGCCCCGGGGTCCTGGAAAAACTGTTTTTT. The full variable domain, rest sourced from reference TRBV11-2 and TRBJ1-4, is EAGVAQSPRYKIIEKRQSVAFWCNPISGHATLYWYQQILGQGPKLLIQFQNNGVVDDSQLPKDRFSAERLKGVDSTLKIQPAKLEDSAVYLCASSPGVLEKLFFGSGTQLSVL.

The CDR3, as DNA: TGTGCCAGCACGGACAGGGATGTGGGTGGCTACACCTTC. Residues: CASTDRDVGGYTF. The rearrangement uses TRBV7-9 and TRBJ1-2, with 8 nucleotides matching TRBD1. The length of the CDR3 is 13 residues. From germline, CDR1 is SEHNR and CDR2 FQNEAQ (reference sequence). J was trimmed by 7 bases and V by 7 bases; bases with no gene match: 8.

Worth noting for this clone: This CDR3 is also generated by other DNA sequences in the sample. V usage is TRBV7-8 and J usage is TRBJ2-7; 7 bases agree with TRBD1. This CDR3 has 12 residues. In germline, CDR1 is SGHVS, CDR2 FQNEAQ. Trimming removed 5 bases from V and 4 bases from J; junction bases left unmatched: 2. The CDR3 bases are TGTGCCAGCAGCCCAGGGGGTTACGAGCAGTACTTC. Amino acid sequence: CASSPGGYEQYF. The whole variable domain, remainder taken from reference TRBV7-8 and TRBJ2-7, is GAGVSQSPRYKVAKRGQDVALRCDPISGHVSLFWYQQALGQGPEFLTYFQNEAQLDKSGLPSDRFFAERPEGSVSTLKIQRTQQEDSAVYLCASSPGGYEQYFGPGTRLTVT.

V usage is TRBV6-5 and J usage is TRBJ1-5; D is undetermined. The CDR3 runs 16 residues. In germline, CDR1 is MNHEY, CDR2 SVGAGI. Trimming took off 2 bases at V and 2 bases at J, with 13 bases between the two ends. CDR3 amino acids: CASSYLMGRGNQPQHF. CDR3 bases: TGTGCCAGCAGTTACCTCATGGGGAGGGGCAATCAGCCCCAGCATTTT.

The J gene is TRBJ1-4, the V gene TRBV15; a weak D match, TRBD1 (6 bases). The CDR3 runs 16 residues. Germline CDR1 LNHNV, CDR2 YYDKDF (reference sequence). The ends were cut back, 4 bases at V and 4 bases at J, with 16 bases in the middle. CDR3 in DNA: TGTGCCACCAGCAATGACCAGACAGGTCTTAATGAAAAACTGTTTTTT. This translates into CATSNDQTGLNEKLFF.

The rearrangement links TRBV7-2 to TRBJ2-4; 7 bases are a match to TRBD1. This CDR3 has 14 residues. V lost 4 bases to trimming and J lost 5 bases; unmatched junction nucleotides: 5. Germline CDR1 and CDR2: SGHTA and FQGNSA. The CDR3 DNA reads TGTGCCAGCAGCTCCAACAGGGGCCAAAACATTCAGTACTTC. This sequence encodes CASSSNRGQNIQYF.

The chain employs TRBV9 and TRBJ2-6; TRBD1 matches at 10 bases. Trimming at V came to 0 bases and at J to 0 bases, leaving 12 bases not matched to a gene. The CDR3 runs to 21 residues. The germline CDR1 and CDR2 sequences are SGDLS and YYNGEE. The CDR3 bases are TGTGCCAGCAGCGTAGGCAAGGGGAGACAGGGGGCCTCCTCTGGGGCCAACGTCCTGACTTTC. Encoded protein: CASSVGKGRQGASSGANVLTF.

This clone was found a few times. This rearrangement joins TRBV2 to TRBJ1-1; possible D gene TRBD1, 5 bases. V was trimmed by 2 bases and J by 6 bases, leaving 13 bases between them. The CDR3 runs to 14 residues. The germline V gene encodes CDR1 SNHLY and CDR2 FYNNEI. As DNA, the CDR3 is TGTGCCAGCAGTGAATTGGGGCGTCAGGCTGAAGCTTTCTTT. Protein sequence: CASSELGRQAEAFF. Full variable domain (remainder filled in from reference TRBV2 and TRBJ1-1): EPEVTQTPSHQVTQMGQEVILRCVPISNHLYFYWYRQILGQKVEFLVSFYNNEISEKSEIFDDQFSVERPDGSNFTLKIRSTKLEDSAMYFCASSELGRQAEAFFGQGTRLTVV.